This T cell receptor (beta chain) is from a study of T cells in Graves' hyperthyroidism and ophthalmopathy. On this clonotype itself: The antigen is not known.

Regarding the study as a whole: Ophthalmopathy got predicted by the model a median 6.5 months before its onset. Ophthalmopathy was distinguished from stable hyperthyroidism by 13 V-J signatures.

The V gene lost 9 bases and the J gene lost 1 base, with 12 bases spanning the gap. From germline, CDR1 is MNHNS and CDR2 SASEGT. The CDR3 runs 13 residues. Using RNA transcripts as the source, TCR beta CDR3 regions were amplified. During a first-round RT-PCR of the TCR CDR3, the HTBI primer set was used. TCRdb reanalysed the multiplex PCR reads using MiXCR and keeps one entry per CDR3 protein. The sample has about 640,000 distinct CDR3 sequences; under 25% are singletons. For ophthalmopathy patients, the Clinical Activity Score was at least 3 and the NOSPECS grade at least 4; duration was under 3 months. Those patients with uncontrolled infection, other autoimmune disease, pregnancy or lactation were excluded.

This sequence originates from a young man with Graves' ophthalmopathy. The V call is TRBV6-1, the J call TRBJ1-1; D call uncertain. The sample consisted of blood. The CDR3 DNA reads as TGTGCCAGTACCAGACGGGCGAACACTGAAGCTTTCTTT. Translation: CASTRRANTEAFF.